The rows below give T cell receptor beta chains drawn from one sample of a study of T cells after yellow fever vaccination. TCRdb called the 5' RACE reads again in MiXCR, with one record for every CDR3 protein. The data show about 220,000 distinct CDR3 sequences, approximately 6.8% seen once. The sequences come from CD4+ T cells sorted from PBMCs, collected on the day of the yellow fever booster vaccination. The receptors shown here come from a young man who received the YFV17D yellow fever vaccine. Both conserved end residues are part of each CDR3. Fields, in order: J gene, D gene, V gene, clone size, CDR3 length, CDR3 protein, CDR3 DNA. A D gene is named only where the DNA matches it firmly. Clone size appears in some rows only: once, few, many, or a class for an expanded clone.

J: TRBJ1-2; D: TRBD1; V: TRBV7-2; size: few; length: 15; CDR3: CASSLGAGQIYGYTF; DNA: TGTGCCAGCAGCTTAGGGGCGGGACAGATCTATGGCTACACCTTC
J: TRBJ2-7; D: NA; V: TRBV20-1; size: few; length: 10; CDR3: CSARVGEQYF; DNA: TGCAGTGCTAGAGTAGGCGAGCAGTACTTC
J: TRBJ2-1; D: TRBD2; V: TRBV2; size: NA; length: 15; CDR3: CASSTGTRKQVEQFF; DNA: TGTGCCAGCAGTACCGGGACTAGGAAACAGGTTGAGCAGTTCTTC
J: TRBJ2-1; D: NA; V: TRBV29-1; size: many; length: 13; CDR3: CSVEEDWYNEQFF; DNA: TGCAGCGTTGAAGAGGACTGGTACAATGAGCAGTTCTTC
J: TRBJ2-7; D: TRBD1; V: TRBV10-2; size: many; length: 15; CDR3: CASSPPGTGSYEQYF; DNA: TGCGCCAGCAGCCCCCCCGGGACAGGCTCCTACGAGCAGTACTTC
J: TRBJ1-1; D: NA; V: TRBV12-3/TRBV12-4; size: NA; length: 12; CDR3: CASRLIPGQAFF; DNA: TGTGCCAGCAGACTCATACCCGGGCAAGCTTTCTTT
J: TRBJ2-2; D: NA; V: TRBV11-2; size: NA; length: 16; CDR3: CASSLELAANTGELFF; DNA: TGTGCCAGCAGCTTAGAGCTAGCAGCGAACACCGGGGAGCTGTTTTTT
J: TRBJ2-5; D: NA; V: TRBV7-6; size: NA; length: 19; CDR3: CASSPHPPEDRYIQETQYF; DNA: TGTGCCAGCAGCCCCCACCCGCCCGAGGACAGATACATCCAAGAGACCCAGTACTTC
J: TRBJ2-1; D: TRBD2; V: TRBV12-3/TRBV12-4; size: many; length: 16; CDR3: CASSPGLAWPYNEQFF; DNA: TGTGCCAGCAGTCCCGGACTAGCGTGGCCTTACAATGAGCAGTTCTTC
J: TRBJ2-7; D: TRBD1; V: TRBV5-5; size: many; length: 15; CDR3: CASSLGTGGIYEQYF; DNA: TGTGCCAGCAGCTTGGGGACAGGGGGCATCTACGAGCAGTACTTC
J: TRBJ2-7; D: NA; V: TRBV3-1; size: many; length: 13; CDR3: CASSPQPGNEQYF; DNA: TGTGCCAGCAGCCCCCAGCCTGGGAACGAGCAGTACTTC
J: TRBJ2-6; D: NA; V: TRBV4-1; size: NA; length: 21; CDR3: CASSQDVVGGRIGTGANVLTF; DNA: TGCGCCAGCAGCCAAGATGTCGTCGGGGGGCGCATAGGGACTGGGGCCAACGTCCTGACTTTC
J: TRBJ2-1; D: TRBD1; V: TRBV7-2; size: few; length: 11; CDR3: CASSEDRGQFF; DNA: TGTGCCAGCAGCGAAGACAGGGGGCAGTTCTTC
J: TRBJ2-1; D: TRBD2; V: TRBV20-1; size: few; length: 16; CDR3: CSARVPGRASYNEQFF; DNA: TGCAGTGCTAGAGTCCCCGGGAGGGCGTCCTACAATGAGCAGTTCTTC
J: TRBJ1-1; D: NA; V: TRBV5-1; size: many; length: 14; CDR3: CASSLQSLNTEAFF; DNA: TGCGCCAGCAGCTTACAGAGCTTGAACACTGAAGCTTTCTTT
J: TRBJ2-1; D: TRBD2; V: TRBV11-3; size: few; length: 15; CDR3: CASSQGTSDYNEQFF; DNA: TGTGCCAGCAGCCAGGGGACTAGCGATTACAATGAGCAGTTCTTC
J: TRBJ2-2; D: TRBD2; V: TRBV20-1; size: NA; length: 16; CDR3: CSAMGLAGKNTGELFF; DNA: TGCAGTGCTATGGGACTAGCGGGAAAGAACACCGGGGAGCTGTTTTTT
J: TRBJ2-1; D: NA; V: TRBV3-1; size: many; length: 13; CDR3: CASSQVIGFEQFF; DNA: TGTGCCAGCAGCCAAGTGATCGGGTTTGAGCAGTTCTTC
J: TRBJ2-7; D: NA; V: TRBV18; size: few; length: 15; CDR3: CASSPGHTLSYEQYF; DNA: TGTGCCAGCTCACCAGGCCATACTCTTTCCTACGAGCAGTACTTC
J: TRBJ2-2; D: TRBD1; V: TRBV5-1; size: many; length: 17; CDR3: CASSLVQGAKDTGELFF; DNA: TGCGCCAGCAGCTTGGTCCAGGGGGCGAAGGACACCGGGGAGCTGTTTTTT
J: TRBJ2-1; D: NA; V: TRBV19; size: many; length: 15; CDR3: CASSIAGNVVHEQFF; DNA: TGTGCCAGTAGTATAGCGGGAAACGTCGTCCATGAGCAGTTCTTC
J: TRBJ2-1; D: NA; V: TRBV11-3; size: NA; length: 15; CDR3: CASSSQTGGGDEQFF; DNA: TGTGCCAGCAGCTCTCAGACAGGAGGGGGGGATGAGCAGTTCTTC
J: TRBJ2-7; D: TRBD1; V: TRBV7-9; size: NA; length: 14; CDR3: CASPGPGGSYEQYF; DNA: TGTGCCAGCCCTGGCCCAGGGGGATCCTACGAGCAGTACTTC
J: TRBJ2-1; D: NA; V: TRBV5-1; size: few; length: 14; CDR3: CASSLEAIFHEQFF; DNA: TGCGCCAGCAGCTTGGAGGCTATTTTCCATGAGCAGTTCTTC
J: TRBJ1-5; D: NA; V: TRBV18; size: NA; length: 13; CDR3: CASSIQVASAQHF; DNA: TGTGCCAGCTCAATCCAGGTAGCTTCGGCCCAGCATTTT
J: TRBJ2-7; D: TRBD2; V: TRBV5-1; size: many; length: 13; CDR3: CASRALGGNEQYF; DNA: TGCGCCAGCAGGGCCCTGGGGGGGAACGAGCAGTACTTC
J: TRBJ2-7; D: TRBD2; V: TRBV12-3/TRBV12-4; size: NA; length: 16; CDR3: CASSLGFSGRAGEQYF; DNA: TGTGCCAGCAGTTTAGGGTTTAGCGGGAGGGCGGGGGAGCAGTACTTC
J: TRBJ2-1; D: TRBD2; V: TRBV6-5; size: many; length: 16; CDR3: CASSLTGTSGRNEQFF; DNA: TGTGCCAGCAGTTTAACCGGGACTAGCGGGAGGAATGAGCAGTTCTTC
J: TRBJ2-1; D: TRBD2; V: TRBV5-1; size: many; length: 15; CDR3: CASSAGLAGNNEQFF; DNA: TGCGCCAGCAGCGCTGGACTAGCGGGGAACAATGAGCAGTTCTTC
J: TRBJ2-7; D: NA; V: TRBV5-1; size: many; length: 16; CDR3: CASSFMYTEGRNEQYF; DNA: TGCGCCAGCAGCTTTATGTATACCGAAGGGCGGAACGAGCAGTACTTC
J: TRBJ2-5; D: NA; V: TRBV5-1; size: NA; length: 14; CDR3: CASTSDRWKGTQYF; DNA: TGCGCCAGCACATCGGACAGATGGAAGGGGACCCAGTACTTC
J: TRBJ1-1; D: NA; V: TRBV5-1; size: many; length: 16; CDR3: CASIEDHKSVGAEAFF; DNA: TGCGCCAGCATTGAAGACCATAAATCCGTCGGGGCTGAAGCTTTCTTT
J: TRBJ1-1; D: TRBD1; V: TRBV20-1; size: many; length: 13; CDR3: CSAIQGRVTEAFF; DNA: TGCAGTGCTATACAGGGGAGGGTTACTGAAGCTTTCTTT
J: TRBJ2-1; D: NA; V: TRBV5-5; size: NA; length: 15; CDR3: CASSFAPSSYNEQFF; DNA: TGTGCCAGCAGCTTCGCCCCTAGCTCCTACAATGAGCAGTTCTTC
J: TRBJ2-7; D: TRBD2; V: TRBV10-3; size: many; length: 15; CDR3: CAISEIAGGAYEQYF; DNA: TGTGCCATCAGTGAGATAGCGGGAGGTGCCTACGAGCAGTACTTC
J: TRBJ1-2; D: NA; V: TRBV5-8; size: NA; length: 13; CDR3: CASSFSGNYGYTF; DNA: TGTGCCAGCAGCTTCTCGGGGAACTATGGCTACACCTTC
J: TRBJ2-6; D: NA; V: TRBV7-9; size: few; length: 13; CDR3: CASRVYGANVLTF; DNA: TGTGCCAGCAGAGTGTACGGGGCCAACGTCCTGACTTTC
J: TRBJ2-1; D: TRBD1; V: TRBV14; size: NA; length: 16; CDR3: CASLHYRDSRPNEQFF; DNA: TGTGCCAGCCTCCATTACCGGGACAGCAGACCGAATGAGCAGTTCTTC
J: TRBJ2-5; D: NA; V: TRBV20-1; size: few; length: 14; CDR3: CSASLDTFQETQYF; DNA: TGCAGTGCTTCGCTTGACACTTTCCAAGAGACCCAGTACTTC
J: TRBJ2-2; D: NA; V: TRBV5-1; size: few; length: 16; CDR3: CASSLGHSKSSGELFF; DNA: TGCGCCAGCAGCTTGGGCCATAGTAAATCGTCCGGGGAGCTGTTTTTT
J: TRBJ2-5; D: NA; V: TRBV18; size: few; length: 14; CDR3: CASSHNAEQETQYF; DNA: TGTGCCAGCTCACACAACGCGGAACAAGAGACCCAGTACTTC
J: TRBJ2-7; D: TRBD2; V: TRBV12-3/TRBV12-4; size: NA; length: 14; CDR3: CASSPQAGTYEQYF; DNA: TGTGCCAGCAGTCCCCAAGCGGGGACCTACGAGCAGTACTTC
J: TRBJ1-4; D: NA; V: TRBV3-1; size: many; length: 13; CDR3: CASSQAVTEKLFF; DNA: TGTGCCAGCAGCCAGGCTGTAACCGAAAAACTGTTTTTT
J: TRBJ2-5; D: TRBD2; V: TRBV20-1; size: NA; length: 18; CDR3: CSARGPTSGTGFGGTQYF; DNA: TGCAGTGCTAGAGGCCCGACTAGCGGGACCGGTTTTGGGGGGACCCAGTACTTC
J: TRBJ2-1; D: TRBD2; V: TRBV28; size: many; length: 16; CDR3: CASSSLAGGTYNEQFF; DNA: TGTGCCAGCAGTTCCCTAGCGGGAGGGACCTACAATGAGCAGTTCTTC
J: TRBJ1-5; D: TRBD1; V: TRBV10-3; size: NA; length: 14; CDR3: CAISVTQGDQPQHF; DNA: TGTGCCATCAGTGTAACGCAGGGGGACCAGCCCCAGCATTTT